Following are 27 T cell receptor beta chains from one sample sequenced in a study of PD-1 blockade in classical Hodgkin lymphoma. Sequencing used immunoSEQ multiplex PCR; TCRdb keeps in-frame clones, though not all of them. Of 100,000 or so clones listed, roughly 91% were seen once; the top ten hold 6.5% to 7.5%. Relapses following autologous stem cell transplantation were seen in all patients, with brentuximab vedotin exposure varying. This specimen consisted of peripheral blood mononuclear cells (PBMCs), obtained before the second cycle of nivolumab. These receptors all come from a human donor with classical Hodgkin lymphoma.

This sequence joins TRBV9 and TRBJ1-2; 7 bases agree with TRBD1. This CDR3 region has 17 residues. J gave up 7 bases and V 0 bases, and 15 bases lay outside the gene matches. The germline CDR1 and CDR2 sequences are SGDLS and YYNGEE. The CDR3 DNA sequence: TGTGCCAGCAGCGTAGTAGATTGGTTGCCGGACAGGACTGGCTACACCTTC. Translating it yields CASSVVDWLPDRTGYTF.

In nucleotides, the CDR3 is TGTGCCAGCAGCCTTCTGGGCCTAGCGGGGGCCTACAATGAGCAGTTCTTC. This codes for CASSLLGLAGAYNEQFF. V gene TRBV7-9 combines with J gene TRBJ2-1; 10 bases fit TRBD2. CDR1 and CDR2 (germline): SEHNR, FQNEAQ (reference sequence). CDR3 length equals 17 residues. Unmatched junction bases numbered 9, after V lost 5 bases and J lost 2 bases.

The chain uses TRBV5-8 and TRBJ1-5; TRBD1 is a possible D gene (6 bases). Germline V gene sequence: CDR1 SGHTS, CDR2 YDEGEE. The CDR3 consists of 14 residues. CDR3 DNA: TGTGCAGGGGGGGGCTTGTATAGCAATCAGCCCCAGCATTTT. This encodes CAGGGLYSNQPQHF.

This clone has just a few counts. The rearrangement links TRBV19 to TRBJ1-2, with TRBD1 as a possible D gene (5 bases). V lost 5 bases, J lost 7 bases, and 20 bases lay in between. The length of the CDR3 is 15 residues. Germline V gives CDR1 LNHDA, CDR2 SQIVND (reference sequence). The CDR3 nucleotides are TGTGCCAGTAGTGCCCCAGGGAGAGGTGATCGTGGCTACACCTTC. This gives the protein CASSAPGRGDRGYTF.

The J gene is TRBJ2-3, the V gene TRBV14, with no clear D. This CDR3 has 14 residues. V shed 3 bases and J shed 4 bases, with 11 bases lying between them. The germline gives CDR1 SGHDN, CDR2 FVKESK. In nucleotides, the CDR3 is TGTGCCAGCAGCCATAGGGTCCAGGCAGATACGCAGTATTTT. Its translation is CASSHRVQADTQYF.

This clone was found once. The chain couples TRBV9 to TRBJ1-2; TRBD1 matches 9 bases. The V and J ends lost 3 bases and 2 bases, in that order; junction bases with no gene match: 5. CDR3 length equals 15 residues. Germline V CDR1 and CDR2: SGDLS, YYNGEE. CDR3 bases: TGTGCCAGCAGCGCCAGGGGACAGGGAAACTATGGCTACACCTTC. Its protein is CASSARGQGNYGYTF.

This clone was counted once. The V gene is TRBV19, the J gene TRBJ1-2; no clear D. Germline V CDR1 and CDR2: LNHDA, SQIVND (reference sequence). The CDR3 is made up of 15 amino acids. Trimming removed 7 bases from V and 0 bases from J, with 15 bases in between. In DNA, the CDR3 is TGTGCCAGTACCCACCGGCGTATTCCTAACTATGGCTACACCTTC. Its protein is CASTHRRIPNYGYTF.

The genes are TRBV9 and TRBJ2-2; D is unclear. Per germline, CDR1 SGDLS and CDR2 YYNGEE. The V and J ends lost 3 bases and 5 bases respectively, with 11 bases between them. This CDR3 region has 14 residues. DNA of the CDR3: TGTGCCAGCAGCGCAGATGGGCGTACCGGGGAGCTGTTTTTT. Amino acids: CASSADGRTGELFF.

The rearrangement links TRBV5-8 to TRBJ2-2; the D gene is possibly TRBD1 (6 bases). Germline lookup yields CDR1 SGHTS and CDR2 YDEGEE. The CDR3 is 16 residues long. V was clipped by 4 bases and J by 8 bases, with 21 bases between them. The CDR3, as DNA: TGTGCCAGCAGCCTGTCAGGGGAGAGACATAAAGGGGAGCTGTTTTTT. Residues: CASSLSGERHKGELFF.

V usage is TRBV19 and J usage is TRBJ1-4; 12 nucleotides align to TRBD1. CDR1 and CDR2 from the germline V gene are LNHDA and SQIVND (reference sequence). CDR3 size: 19 residues. V shed 4 bases and J 3 bases; nucleotides not matched to a gene: 12. In DNA, the CDR3 is TGTGCCAGTAGTAACCTCCGGGACAGGGGGCTATTGGCTAATGAAAAACTGTTTTTT. This encodes CASSNLRDRGLLANEKLFF.

The rearrangement uses TRBV10-3 and TRBJ1-2, with 11 nucleotides matching TRBD1. The CDR3 runs to 15 residues. V gave up 4 bases and J gave up 4 bases; unmatched junction bases: 5. From germline, CDR1 is ENHRY and CDR2 SYGVKD. CDR3 in amino acids: CAISGTGGHLYGYTF. CDR3 coding DNA: TGTGCCATCAGTGGGACAGGGGGCCATCTCTATGGCTACACCTTC.

This rearrangement joins TRBV19 to TRBJ2-4; perhaps TRBD1 as D (5 bases). Germline loops: CDR1 LNHDA, CDR2 SQIVND (reference sequence). The V gene lost 5 bases and the J gene lost 8 bases, with 16 bases spanning the gap. This CDR3 region has 14 residues. The CDR3 is CASSSRQRFHIQYF. In DNA form, the CDR3 reads TGTGCCAGTAGTTCCCGACAGCGATTTCACATTCAGTACTTC. The entire variable domain, with the rest obtained from reference TRBV19 and TRBJ2-4, is as follows: DGGITQSPKYLFRKEGQNVTLSCEQNLNHDAMYWYRQDPGQGLRLIYYSQIVNDFQKGDIAEGYSVSREKKESFPLTVTSAQKNPTAFYLCASSSRQRFHIQYFGAGTRLSVL.

The gene calls are TRBV27 and TRBJ1-2; D perhaps matches TRBD1 (6 bases). Germline V lookup: CDR1 MNHEY, CDR2 SMNVEV (reference sequence). The CDR3 is made up of 16 amino acids. V shed 7 bases and J shed 7 bases, with 25 bases lying between them. The CDR3 sequence is CASTSFLTTGTFGYTF. The CDR3 DNA sequence: TGTGCCAGCACCAGTTTCCTTACCACAGGGACGTTTGGCTACACCTTC.

The chain carries TRBV5-1 and TRBJ2-7; TRBD1 agrees at 7 bases. V shed 5 bases, J shed 6 bases, and the junction held 14 bases outside the gene matches. Per germline, CDR1 SGHRS and CDR2 YFSETQ. This CDR3 has 15 amino acids. CDR3 bases: TGCGCCAGCAGTCCGACAGGGTGGAGTCGGTCCGAGCAGTACTTC. It translates to CASSPTGWSRSEQYF.

This clone occurred a few times. DNA of the CDR3: TGTGCCAGCGGCTTAGGACAGGGGGCAACAGATACGCAGTATTTT. Encoded protein: CASGLGQGATDTQYF. The chain couples TRBV4-2 to TRBJ2-3, with 11 positions matching TRBD1. Germline lookup yields CDR1 LGHNA and CDR2 YNFKEQ. The CDR3 loop spans 15 amino acids. V shed 8 bases, J shed 3 bases, and the junction held 7 bases outside the gene matches.

The gene calls are TRBV6-5 and TRBJ2-7; a weak D match, TRBD2 (5 bases). V was trimmed by 6 bases and J by 7 bases, leaving 13 bases between them. Germline values: CDR1 MNHEY, CDR2 SVGAGI. The CDR3 runs to 12 residues. CDR3 nucleotide sequence: TGTGCCAGCAGCCACCCGGGGAATGAGCAGTACTTC. Its protein is CASSHPGNEQYF.

The chain carries TRBV5-4 and TRBJ1-6, with 7 bases aligning to TRBD1. This CDR3 comprises 16 residues. From germline, CDR1 is SGHNT and CDR2 YYREEE (reference sequence). After removal of 4 bases from V and 7 bases from J, the junction contained 11 bases not matched to a gene. In DNA form, the CDR3 reads TGTGCCAGCAGCCCGGGACAGCCCCGTCGCAATTCACCCCTCCACTTT. It yields the protein CASSPGQPRRNSPLHF.

The chain couples TRBV5-6 to TRBJ2-3, with D unclear. Germline CDR1 and CDR2: SGHDT and YYEEEE. V lost 1 base and J 3 bases, leaving 3 bases between the germline ends. The CDR3 sequence is 12 residues long. The CDR3 DNA sequence: TGTGCCAGCAGCTTGCTAACAGATACGCAGTATTTT. This sequence encodes CASSLLTDTQYF.

The chain couples TRBV6-5 to TRBJ1-1, with D maybe TRBD1 (6 bases). The CDR3 consists of 13 residues. Germline loops: CDR1 MNHEY, CDR2 SVGAGI. The V end lost 8 bases, the J end lost 5 bases, and 15 bases lay between the germline ends. CDR3 protein: CASGGRDVTEAFF. In DNA form, the CDR3 reads TGTGCCAGCGGGGGCCGCGACGTGACTGAAGCTTTCTTT.

This sequence joins TRBV11-2 and TRBJ2-5, with unresolved D. Germline V gene data show CDR1 as SGHAT and CDR2 as FQNNGV. V dropped 2 bases and J dropped 4 bases, with 5 bases sitting between them. The CDR3 spans 12 residues. CDR3 region: CASSLSSETQYF. For the CDR3, the DNA is TGTGCCAGCAGCTTATCCTCAGAGACCCAGTACTTC.

CDR3 residues: CASSSRPERGYTEAFF. The CDR3 bases are TGTGCCAGCAGCTCACGACCCGAGCGGGGGTACACTGAAGCTTTCTTT. This sequence joins TRBV21-1 and TRBJ1-1. TRBV21-1 is classified as a pseudogene. The CDR3 covers 16 residues.

This chain uses TRBV28 with TRBJ2-1; 10 bases are a match to TRBD2. This CDR3 has 17 residues. Germline loops: CDR1 MDHEN, CDR2 SYDVKM. The ends lost 4 bases at V and 5 bases at J; junction bases unmatched: 11. The DNA for the CDR3 is TGTGCCAGCAGTTCCCATGGAAGCGGGGGGGGAAACAATGAGCAGTTCTTC. It yields the protein CASSSHGSGGGNNEQFF.

The rearrangement links TRBV15 to TRBJ2-7, with TRBD1 as a possible D gene (6 bases). The germline gives CDR1 LNHNV, CDR2 YYDKDF (reference sequence). The CDR3 consists of 14 residues. The V gene lost 5 bases and the J gene lost 5 bases, with 16 bases spanning the gap. This CDR3 is CATSGLQGTHEQYF. CDR3 sequence (DNA): TGTGCCACCAGCGGTTTACAGGGAACCCACGAGCAGTACTTC. The complete variable domain, with remaining parts taken from reference TRBV15 and TRBJ2-7, reads DAMVIQNPRYQVTQFGKPVTLSCSQTLNHNVMYWYQQKSSQAPKLLFHYYDKDFNNEADTPDNFQSRRPNTSFCFLDIRSPGLGDTAMYLCATSGLQGTHEQYFGPGTRLTVT.

This sequence joins TRBV27 and TRBJ2-7; 9 bases line up with TRBD1. CDR3 size: 16 residues. Germline-derived CDR1 and CDR2 are MNHEY and SMNVEV (reference sequence). V was clipped by 7 bases and J by 3 bases; unmatched bases: 13. The CDR3 DNA sequence: TGTGCCAGCAACTACCGACCGGGACAGGGCATCTACGAGCAGTACTTC. This encodes CASNYRPGQGIYEQYF.

This sequence joins TRBV30 and TRBJ2-6; D gene uncertain. The V gene's germline CDR1 is GTSNPN and CDR2 SVGIG (reference sequence). Deletions cut 4 bases from V and 0 bases from J, with 13 bases between. The CDR3 runs to 16 residues. As DNA, the CDR3 is TGTGCCTGGAACCCGGATAGGACCTCTGGGGCCAACGTCCTGACTTTC. Its translation: CAWNPDRTSGANVLTF. Together with reference TRBV30 and TRBJ2-6, the CDR3 gives the full variable domain: SQTIHQWPATLVQPVGSPLSLECTVEGTSNPNLYWYRQAAGRGLQLLFYSVGIGQISSEVPQNLSASRPQDRQFILSSKKLLLSDSGFYLCAWNPDRTSGANVLTFGAGSRLTVL.

V is TRBV9 and J is TRBJ2-2; 8 bases are shared with TRBD1. V was pared by 3 bases and J by 8 bases, with 9 bases of the junction left unmatched. The V gene's germline CDR1 is SGDLS and CDR2 YYNGEE. The CDR3 has 15 amino acids. The CDR3 is CASSAPGQVTGELFF. In DNA, the CDR3 is TGTGCCAGCAGCGCGCCGGGACAGGTGACGGGGGAGCTGTTTTTT.

J is TRBJ2-7 and V is TRBV5-6, with 7 bases identical to TRBD1. The junction had 15 bases not matched to a gene; V was cut back by 3 bases and J by 6 bases. The germline V gene encodes CDR1 SGHDT and CDR2 YYEEEE. The CDR3 covers 16 residues. This CDR3 reads CASSSTAGGVAFEQYF. The CDR3 DNA follows: TGTGCCAGCAGCTCCACCGCAGGGGGTGTAGCGTTCGAGCAGTACTTC.